A single sample is the source of the 14 T cell receptor beta chains below, sequenced in a study of CD8 T cells in Susac syndrome (dated by TCRdb to about 2019). Library preparation employed the immunoSEQ multiplex PCR assay. RNA was extracted using the RNeasy kit, and roughly 0.45 to 1 microgram was reverse transcribed with random hexamers. In-frame beta chains were kept once TCRdb had trimmed the public reads at Q25 with fastp and called clones with MiXCR. CDR3 protein sequences are deduplicated, and each keeps its most common genes and DNA. This sample is represented by around 90,000 distinct CDR3 sequences; 95% to 97% of them were singletons. Of the sample, 0.5% to 0.8% falls within the top ten clones. Sequenced: CD8+ T cells from PBMCs. These receptors all come from a human donor with Susac syndrome.

The gene calls are TRBV6-1 and TRBJ2-3, with D possibly matching TRBD2 (6 bases). Per germline, CDR1 MNHNS and CDR2 SASEGT. V was pared by 5 bases and J by 5 bases, with 23 bases between. The CDR3 runs to 17 residues. CDR3 coding DNA: TGTGCCAGCAGTCGGCTCGACGCCACCCCGGAGGGAGATACGCAGTATTTT. Its translation: CASSRLDATPEGDTQYF.

This rearrangement joins TRBV11-2 to TRBJ2-1; a weak D match, TRBD1 (5 bases). Germline V CDR1 and CDR2: SGHAT, FQNNGV. The CDR3 is 17 residues long. The ends were cut back, 0 bases at V and 1 base at J, with 13 bases in the middle. The CDR3 DNA reads TGTGCCAGCAGCTTAGAAGACAGCCCGCCTTCCTACAATGAGCAGTTCTTC. Its protein product is CASSLEDSPPSYNEQFF. Full variable domain (outside the CDR3, taken from reference TRBV11-2 and TRBJ2-1): EAGVAQSPRYKIIEKRQSVAFWCNPISGHATLYWYQQILGQGPKLLIQFQNNGVVDDSQLPKDRFSAERLKGVDSTLKIQPAKLEDSAVYLCASSLEDSPPSYNEQFFGPGTRLTVL.

J is TRBJ1-4 and V is TRBV28; D is ambiguous. The CDR3 contains 13 residues. Trimming took off 6 bases at V and 11 bases at J, with 16 bases between the two ends. Germline V gene sequence: CDR1 MDHEN, CDR2 SYDVKM. Written as DNA, the CDR3 is TGTGCCAGCAGATACCCCGGAGGTCTCAAACTGTTTTTT. Amino acids: CASRYPGGLKLFF.

This chain joins TRBV7-9 and TRBJ2-5; TRBD1 aligns across 8 bases. J was trimmed by 5 bases and V by 3 bases; bases with no gene match: 8. This CDR3 comprises 15 residues. Germline lookup yields CDR1 SEHNR and CDR2 FQNEAQ (reference sequence). The CDR3 DNA is TGTGCCAGCAGCTTTTCCAGGGGGCCGGGGGAGACCCAGTACTTC. This encodes CASSFSRGPGETQYF.

This chain joins TRBV4-1 and TRBJ1-4; D remains ambiguous. The CDR3 is 14 amino acids. V dropped 0 bases and J dropped 4 bases, with 6 bases sitting between them. The V gene's germline CDR1 is MGHRA and CDR2 YSYEKL. CDR3: CASSQDEINEKLFF. The DNA for the CDR3 is TGCGCCAGCAGCCAAGATGAGATTAATGAAAAACTGTTTTTT.

V gene TRBV11-1 combines with J gene TRBJ1-4; D call uncertain. Trimming stripped 5 bases from V and 7 bases from J, with 11 bases between. The CDR3 length is 13 residues. Germline V gives CDR1 SGHAT, CDR2 FQDESV (reference sequence). CDR3 sequence reads: CASSPLGGEKLFF. The CDR3 region has the DNA TGTGCCAGCAGCCCACTCGGCGGTGAAAAACTGTTTTTT.

This clonotype was counted once. The rearrangement uses TRBV12-3 or TRBV12-4 and TRBJ1-4; 7 nucleotides match TRBD1. This CDR3 has 14 amino acids. With 2 bases clipped from V and 8 bases from J, the junction kept 5 bases outside the gene matches. CDR3 nucleotides: TGTGCCAGCAGTTTAAGGGGGCAGCACGAAAAACTGTTTTTT. Protein product: CASSLRGQHEKLFF.

This rearrangement joins TRBV16 to TRBJ1-5; D call uncertain. The germline gives CDR1 KGHSY, CDR2 FQNENV. The CDR3 consists of 15 residues. V lost 5 bases, J lost 5 bases, and 16 bases lay in between. The CDR3, as DNA: TGTGCCAGCAGCTTTAAAGCATCGGCGTATCAGCCCCAGCATTTT. Translating it yields CASSFKASAYQPQHF. Full variable domain (rest looked up from reference TRBV16 and TRBJ1-5): GEEVAQTPKHLVRGEGQKAKLYCAPIKGHSYVFWYQQVLKNEFKFLISFQNENVFDETGMPKERFSAKCLPNSPCSLEIQATKLEDSAVYFCASSFKASAYQPQHFGDGTRLSIL.

This sequence joins TRBV29-1 and TRBJ1-2, with a weak D call TRBD1 (5 bases). V lost 7 bases to trimming and J lost 4 bases, with 10 bases between them. Germline loops: CDR1 SQVTM, CDR2 ANQGSEA. This CDR3 spans 11 amino acids. CDR3 amino acids: CSAGGSYGYTF. In DNA, the CDR3 is TGCAGCGCGGGGGGATCCTATGGCTACACCTTC.

This chain joins TRBV5-1 and TRBJ2-5; TRBD1 agrees at 12 bases. CDR1 is SGHRS, CDR2 YFSETQ, per germline. The CDR3 is 15 residues long. V dropped 6 bases and J dropped 4; count of bases not matched to a gene: 7. This chain's CDR3 is CASTTGTGGLETQYF. DNA of the CDR3: TGCGCCAGCACAACCGGGACAGGGGGCCTAGAGACCCAGTACTTC. The entire variable domain, with the rest obtained from reference TRBV5-1 and TRBJ2-5, is as follows: KAGVTQTPRYLIKTRGQQVTLSCSPISGHRSVSWYQQTPGQGLQFLFEYFSETQRNKGNFPGRFSGRQFSNSRSEMNVSTLELGDSALYLCASTTGTGGLETQYFGPGTRLLVL.

The chain has TRBV12-3 or TRBV12-4 and TRBJ2-3, with TRBD2 identical over 13 bases. V shed 6 bases, J shed 6 bases, and the junction held 6 bases outside the gene matches. The CDR3 spans 15 residues. In nucleotides, the CDR3 is TGTGCCAGCAGGGTACTAGCGGGGGGGTCCGATACGCAGTATTTT. Translation gives CASRVLAGGSDTQYF.

The genes are TRBV15 and TRBJ2-7; 9 bases fit TRBD1. The trim removed 3 bases at V and 5 bases at J, leaving 8 bases unmatched. There are 15 residues in the CDR3. Germline V gene sequence: CDR1 LNHNV, CDR2 YYDKDF (reference sequence). CDR3 amino acids: CATSSGLGTGNEQYF. The CDR3 DNA reads as TGTGCCACCAGCAGCGGACTCGGGACAGGGAACGAGCAGTACTTC.

V usage is TRBV28 and J usage is TRBJ1-5; no clear D gene. The V gene's germline CDR1 is MDHEN and CDR2 SYDVKM. V dropped 6 bases and J dropped 1 base, with 13 bases sitting between them. CDR3 length: 15 residues. The DNA for the CDR3 is TGTGCCAGCAGGGCCGAGGGTATAAGCAATCAGCCCCAGCATTTT. Translating it yields CASRAEGISNQPQHF.

The chain carries TRBV7-2 and TRBJ2-3; D not certain. The CDR3 spans 12 residues. CDR1 SGHTA and CDR2 FQGNSA come from the germline V gene. V was clipped by 5 bases and J by 3 bases, with 6 bases between them. CDR3 residues: CASSTQTDTQYF. The CDR3 DNA reads TGTGCCAGCAGCACCCAGACAGATACGCAGTATTTT.